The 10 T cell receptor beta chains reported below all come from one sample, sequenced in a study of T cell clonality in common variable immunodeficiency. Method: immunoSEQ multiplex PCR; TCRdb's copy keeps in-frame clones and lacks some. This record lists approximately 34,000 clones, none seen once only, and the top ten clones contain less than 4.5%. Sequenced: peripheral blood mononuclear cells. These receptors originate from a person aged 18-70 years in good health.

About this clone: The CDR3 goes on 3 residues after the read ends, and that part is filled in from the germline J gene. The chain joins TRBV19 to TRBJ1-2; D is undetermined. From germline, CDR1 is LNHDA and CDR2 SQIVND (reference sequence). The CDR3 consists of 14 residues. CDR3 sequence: CASSISGSYNDYTF. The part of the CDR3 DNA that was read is TGTGCCAGTAGTATTAGCGGGAGTTACAATGAC.

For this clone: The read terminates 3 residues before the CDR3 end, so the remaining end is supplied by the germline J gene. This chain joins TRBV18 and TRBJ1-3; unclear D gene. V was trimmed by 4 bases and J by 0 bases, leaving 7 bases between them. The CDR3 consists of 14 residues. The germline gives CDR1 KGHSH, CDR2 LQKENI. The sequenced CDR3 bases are TGTGCCAGCTCACAGCAGGCCTCTGGAAACACC. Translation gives CASSQQASGNT. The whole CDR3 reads CASSQQASGNTIYF.

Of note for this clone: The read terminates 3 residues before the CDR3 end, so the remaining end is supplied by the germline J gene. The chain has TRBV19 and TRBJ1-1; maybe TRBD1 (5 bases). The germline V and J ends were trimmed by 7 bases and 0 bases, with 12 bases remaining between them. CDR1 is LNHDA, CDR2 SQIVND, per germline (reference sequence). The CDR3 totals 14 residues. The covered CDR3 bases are TGTGCCAGTAATTCAGGGAAAGTGAACACTGAA. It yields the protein CASNSGKVNTE. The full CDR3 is CASNSGKVNTEAFF. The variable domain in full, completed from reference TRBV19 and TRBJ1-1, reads DGGITQSPKYLFRKEGQNVTLSCEQNLNHDAMYWYRQDPGQGLRLIYYSQIVNDFQKGDIAEGYSVSREKKESFPLTVTSAQKNPTAFYLCASNSGKVNTEAFFGQGTRLTVV.

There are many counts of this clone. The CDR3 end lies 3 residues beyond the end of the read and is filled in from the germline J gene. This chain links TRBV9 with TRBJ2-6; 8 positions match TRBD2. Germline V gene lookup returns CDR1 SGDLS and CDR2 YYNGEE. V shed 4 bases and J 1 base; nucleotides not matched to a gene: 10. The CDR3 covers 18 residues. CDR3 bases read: TGTGCCAGCAGCCACCCTGAAGCGGGAGTTTCTGGGGCCAACGTC. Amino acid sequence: CASSHPEAGVSGANV. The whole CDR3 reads CASSHPEAGVSGANVLTF.

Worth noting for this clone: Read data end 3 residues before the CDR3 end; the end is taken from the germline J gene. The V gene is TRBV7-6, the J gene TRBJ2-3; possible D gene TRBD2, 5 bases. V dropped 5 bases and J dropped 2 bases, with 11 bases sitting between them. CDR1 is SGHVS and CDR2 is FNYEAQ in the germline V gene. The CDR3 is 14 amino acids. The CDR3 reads CASSTRHDTDTQYF. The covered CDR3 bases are TGTGCCAGCAGCACTAGACACGACACAGATACG.

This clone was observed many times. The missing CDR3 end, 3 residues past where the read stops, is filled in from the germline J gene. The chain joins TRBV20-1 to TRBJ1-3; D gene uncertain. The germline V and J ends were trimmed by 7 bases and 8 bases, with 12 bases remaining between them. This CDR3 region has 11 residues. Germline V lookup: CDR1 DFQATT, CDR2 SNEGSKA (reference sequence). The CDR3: CSVTTRDTIYF. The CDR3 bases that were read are TGCAGTGTTACTACTCGAGACACC.

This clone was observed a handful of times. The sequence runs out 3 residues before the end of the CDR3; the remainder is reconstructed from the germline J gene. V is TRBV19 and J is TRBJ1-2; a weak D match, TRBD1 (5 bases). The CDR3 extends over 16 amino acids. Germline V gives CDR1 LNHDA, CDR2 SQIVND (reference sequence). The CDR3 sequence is CASSIEGTSGTDTYTF. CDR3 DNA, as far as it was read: TGTGCCAGTAGTATTGAGGGGACTAGCGGGACGGATACC.

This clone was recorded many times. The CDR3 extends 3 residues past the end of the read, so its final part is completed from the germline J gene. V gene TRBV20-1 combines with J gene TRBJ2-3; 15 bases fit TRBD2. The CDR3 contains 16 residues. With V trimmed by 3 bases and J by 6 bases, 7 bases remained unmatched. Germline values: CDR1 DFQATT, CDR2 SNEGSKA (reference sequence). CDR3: CSARGLAGGLSDTQYF. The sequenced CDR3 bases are TGCAGTGCTAGGGGACTAGCGGGGGGTCTGAGCGATACG.

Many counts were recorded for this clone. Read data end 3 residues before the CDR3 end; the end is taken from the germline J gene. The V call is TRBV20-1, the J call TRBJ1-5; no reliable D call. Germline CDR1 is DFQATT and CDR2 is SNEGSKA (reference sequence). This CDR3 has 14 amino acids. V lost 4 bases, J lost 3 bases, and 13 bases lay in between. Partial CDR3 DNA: TGCAGTGCTACCCGGACGGGGTTCAATCAGCCC. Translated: CSATRTGFNQP. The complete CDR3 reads CSATRTGFNQPQHF.

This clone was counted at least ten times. The covered CDR3 bases are TGTGCCAGTAACGACGGGGGTTGGGTCGAG. This sequence encodes CASNDGGWVE. The whole CDR3 protein reads CASNDGGWVEQYF. V and J are TRBV19 and TRBJ2-7; maybe TRBD2 (6 bases). The CDR3 end lies 3 residues beyond the end of the read and is filled in from the germline J gene. The CDR3 contains 13 residues. Germline assignment: CDR1 LNHDA and CDR2 SQIVND (reference sequence). V lost 7 bases to trimming and J lost 6 bases, with 16 bases between them.